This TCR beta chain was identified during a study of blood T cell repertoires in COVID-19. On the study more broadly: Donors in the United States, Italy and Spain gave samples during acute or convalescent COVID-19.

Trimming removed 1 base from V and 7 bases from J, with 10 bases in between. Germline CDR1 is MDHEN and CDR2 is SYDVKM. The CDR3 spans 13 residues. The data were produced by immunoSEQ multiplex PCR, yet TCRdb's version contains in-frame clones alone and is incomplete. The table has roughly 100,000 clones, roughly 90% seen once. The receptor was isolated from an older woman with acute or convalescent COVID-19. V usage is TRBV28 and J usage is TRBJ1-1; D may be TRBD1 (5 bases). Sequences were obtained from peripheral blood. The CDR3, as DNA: TGTGCCAGCAGTTTATCAAGGGGCTATGAAGCTTTCTTT. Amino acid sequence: CASSLSRGYEAFF.